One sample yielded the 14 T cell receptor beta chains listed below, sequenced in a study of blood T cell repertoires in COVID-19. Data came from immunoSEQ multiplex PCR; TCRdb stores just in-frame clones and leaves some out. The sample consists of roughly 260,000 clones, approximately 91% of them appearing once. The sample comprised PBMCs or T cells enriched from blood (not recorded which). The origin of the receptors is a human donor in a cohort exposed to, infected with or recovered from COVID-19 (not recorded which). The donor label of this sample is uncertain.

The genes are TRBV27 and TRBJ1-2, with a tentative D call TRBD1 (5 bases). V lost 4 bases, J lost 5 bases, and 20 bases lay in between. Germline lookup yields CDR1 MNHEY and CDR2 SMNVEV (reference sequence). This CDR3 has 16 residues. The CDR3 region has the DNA TGTGCCAGCAGTTCAGACCGGGAGACAGATGTATATGGCTACACCTTC. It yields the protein CASSSDRETDVYGYTF.

The CDR3 DNA is TGTGCCAGCTCCGGACTCGGGGGGGCCTTCTCTGGAAACACCATATATTTT. It is translated as CASSGLGGAFSGNTIYF. The V call is TRBV18, the J call TRBJ1-3; TRBD1 is a possible D gene (6 bases). The CDR3 has 17 amino acids. CDR1 and CDR2 from the germline V gene are KGHSH and LQKENI. The V end was cut by 6 bases, the J end by 0 bases, with 18 bases between. Full variable domain (outside the CDR3, taken from reference TRBV18 and TRBJ1-3): NAGVMQNPRHLVRRRGQEARLRCSPMKGHSHVYWYRQLPEEGLKFMVYLQKENIIDESGMPKERFSAEFPKEGPSILRIQQVVRGDSAAYFCASSGLGGAFSGNTIYFGEGSWLTVV.

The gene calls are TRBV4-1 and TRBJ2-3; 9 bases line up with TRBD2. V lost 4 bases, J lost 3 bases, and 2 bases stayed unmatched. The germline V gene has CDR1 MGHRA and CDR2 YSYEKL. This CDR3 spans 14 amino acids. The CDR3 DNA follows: TGCGCCAGCAGCCCTGGACTAGCGACAGATACGCAGTATTTT. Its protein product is CASSPGLATDTQYF.

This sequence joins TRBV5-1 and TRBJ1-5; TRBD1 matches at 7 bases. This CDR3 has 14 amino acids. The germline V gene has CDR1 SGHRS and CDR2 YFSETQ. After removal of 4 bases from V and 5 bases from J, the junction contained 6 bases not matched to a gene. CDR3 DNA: TGCGCCAGCAGCACGGGACAGTCCGATCAGCCCCAGCATTTT. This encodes CASSTGQSDQPQHF.

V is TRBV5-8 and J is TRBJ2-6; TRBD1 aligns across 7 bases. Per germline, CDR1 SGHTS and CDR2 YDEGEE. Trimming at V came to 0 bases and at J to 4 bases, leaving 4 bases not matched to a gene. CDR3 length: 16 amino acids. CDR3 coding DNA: TGTGCCAGCAGCTTGGAGACAGGGACCGGGGCCAACGTCCTGACTTTC. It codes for CASSLETGTGANVLTF.

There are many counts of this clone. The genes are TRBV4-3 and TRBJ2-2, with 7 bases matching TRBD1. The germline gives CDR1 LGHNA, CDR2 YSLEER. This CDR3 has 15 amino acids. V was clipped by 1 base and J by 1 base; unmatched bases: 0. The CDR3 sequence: CASSQGTGNTGELFF. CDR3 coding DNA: TGCGCCAGCAGCCAAGGGACAGGGAACACCGGGGAGCTGTTTTTT.

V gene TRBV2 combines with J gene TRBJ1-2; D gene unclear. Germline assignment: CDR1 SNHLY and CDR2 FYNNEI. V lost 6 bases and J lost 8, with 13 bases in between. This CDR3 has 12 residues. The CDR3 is CASSGLRGGYTF. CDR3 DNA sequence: TGTGCCAGCAGCGGACTCCGAGGGGGCTACACCTTC.

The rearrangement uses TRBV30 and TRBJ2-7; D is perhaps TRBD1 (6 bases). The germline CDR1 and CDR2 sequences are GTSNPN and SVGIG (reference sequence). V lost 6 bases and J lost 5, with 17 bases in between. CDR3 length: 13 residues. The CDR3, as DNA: TGTGCCTGTGAAAGGGGGTCTCGGAACGAGCAGTACTTC. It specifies CACERGSRNEQYF.

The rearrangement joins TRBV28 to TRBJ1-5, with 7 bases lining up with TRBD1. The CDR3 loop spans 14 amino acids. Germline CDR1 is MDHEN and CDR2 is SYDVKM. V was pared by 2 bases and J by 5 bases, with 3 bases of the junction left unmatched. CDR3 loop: CASSLRTGYQPQHF. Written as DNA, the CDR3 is TGTGCCAGCAGTTTAAGGACAGGTTATCAGCCCCAGCATTTT. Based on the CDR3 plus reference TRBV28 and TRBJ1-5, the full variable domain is DVKVTQSSRYLVKRTGEKVFLECVQDMDHENMFWYRQDPGLGLRLIYFSYDVKMKEKGDIPEGYSVSREKKERFSLILESASTNQTSMYLCASSLRTGYQPQHFGDGTRLSIL.

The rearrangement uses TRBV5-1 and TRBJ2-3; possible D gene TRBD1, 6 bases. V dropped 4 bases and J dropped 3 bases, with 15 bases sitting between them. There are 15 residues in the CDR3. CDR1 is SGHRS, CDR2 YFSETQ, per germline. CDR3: CASSNDRSFTDTQYF. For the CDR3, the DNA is TGCGCCAGCAGCAACGACAGGTCCTTTACAGATACGCAGTATTTT.

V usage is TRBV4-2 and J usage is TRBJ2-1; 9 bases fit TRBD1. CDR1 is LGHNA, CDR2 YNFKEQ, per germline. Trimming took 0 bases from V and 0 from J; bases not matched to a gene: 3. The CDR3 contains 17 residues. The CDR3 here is CASSQDDRGSSYNEQFF. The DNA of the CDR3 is TGTGCCAGCAGCCAAGATGACAGGGGGAGCTCCTACAATGAGCAGTTCTTC.

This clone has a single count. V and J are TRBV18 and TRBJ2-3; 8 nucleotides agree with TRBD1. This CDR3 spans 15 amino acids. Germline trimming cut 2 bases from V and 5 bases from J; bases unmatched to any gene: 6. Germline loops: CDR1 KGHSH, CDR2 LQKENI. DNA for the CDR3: TGTGCCAGCTCACCAGCGACAGGGGCCTTAGATACGCAGTATTTT. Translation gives CASSPATGALDTQYF.

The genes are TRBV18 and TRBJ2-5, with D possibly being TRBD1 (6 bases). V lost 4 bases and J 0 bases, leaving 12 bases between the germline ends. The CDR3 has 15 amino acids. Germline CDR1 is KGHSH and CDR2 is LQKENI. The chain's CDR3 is CASSRSEGDQETQYF. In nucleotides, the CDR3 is TGTGCCAGCTCACGGTCTGAGGGGGACCAAGAGACCCAGTACTTC.

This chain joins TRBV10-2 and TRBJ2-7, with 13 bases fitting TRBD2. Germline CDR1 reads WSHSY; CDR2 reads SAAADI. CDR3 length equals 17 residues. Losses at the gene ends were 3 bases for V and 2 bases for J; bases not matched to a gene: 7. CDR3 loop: CASSDWTSGGETYEQYF. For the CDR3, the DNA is TGCGCCAGCAGTGACTGGACTAGCGGGGGCGAGACCTACGAGCAGTACTTC.